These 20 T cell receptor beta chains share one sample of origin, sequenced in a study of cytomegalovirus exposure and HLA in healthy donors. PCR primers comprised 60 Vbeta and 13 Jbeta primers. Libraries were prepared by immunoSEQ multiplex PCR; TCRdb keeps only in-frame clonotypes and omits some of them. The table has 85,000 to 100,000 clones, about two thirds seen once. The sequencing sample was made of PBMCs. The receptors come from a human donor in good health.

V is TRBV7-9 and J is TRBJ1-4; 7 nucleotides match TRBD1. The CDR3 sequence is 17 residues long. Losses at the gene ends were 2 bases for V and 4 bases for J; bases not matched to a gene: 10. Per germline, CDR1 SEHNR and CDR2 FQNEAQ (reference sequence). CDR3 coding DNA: TGTGCCAGCAGCTTACGTCACGGGCCAGGGGGTAATGAAAAACTGTTTTTT. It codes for CASSLRHGPGGNEKLFF.

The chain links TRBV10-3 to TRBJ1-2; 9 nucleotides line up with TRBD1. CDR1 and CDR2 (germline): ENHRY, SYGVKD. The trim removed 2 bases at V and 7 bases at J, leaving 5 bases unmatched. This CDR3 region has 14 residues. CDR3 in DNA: TGTGCCATCAGTGAGCAACAGGGGGCGAGTGGCTACACCTTC. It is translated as CAISEQQGASGYTF.

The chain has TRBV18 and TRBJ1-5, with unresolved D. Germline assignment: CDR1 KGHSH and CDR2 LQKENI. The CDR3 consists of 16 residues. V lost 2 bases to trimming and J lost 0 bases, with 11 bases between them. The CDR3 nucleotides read TGTGCCAGCTCACCAACGTCGGGGTTTAGCAATCAGCCCCAGCATTTT. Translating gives CASSPTSGFSNQPQHF.

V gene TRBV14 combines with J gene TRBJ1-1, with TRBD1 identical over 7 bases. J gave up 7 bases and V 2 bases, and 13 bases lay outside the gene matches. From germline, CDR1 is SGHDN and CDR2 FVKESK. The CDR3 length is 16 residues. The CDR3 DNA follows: TGTGCCAGCAGCCAACTCCCCACAGGGGTTGGTAGTGAAGCTTTCTTT. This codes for CASSQLPTGVGSEAFF.

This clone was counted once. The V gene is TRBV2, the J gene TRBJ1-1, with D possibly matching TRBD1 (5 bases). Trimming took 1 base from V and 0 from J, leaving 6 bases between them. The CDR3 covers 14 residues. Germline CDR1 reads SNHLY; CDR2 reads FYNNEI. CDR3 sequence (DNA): TGTGCCAGCAGTGAAGGCAGGGTGAACACTGAAGCTTTCTTT. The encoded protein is CASSEGRVNTEAFF.

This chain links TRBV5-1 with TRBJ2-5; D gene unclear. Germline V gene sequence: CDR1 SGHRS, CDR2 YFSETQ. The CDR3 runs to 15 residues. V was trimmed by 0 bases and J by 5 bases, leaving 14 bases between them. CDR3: CASSLGLAPSETQYF. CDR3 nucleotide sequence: TGCGCCAGCAGCTTGGGTTTAGCTCCCTCCGAGACCCAGTACTTC. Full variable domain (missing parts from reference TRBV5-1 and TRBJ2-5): KAGVTQTPRYLIKTRGQQVTLSCSPISGHRSVSWYQQTPGQGLQFLFEYFSETQRNKGNFPGRFSGRQFSNSRSEMNVSTLELGDSALYLCASSLGLAPSETQYFGPGTRLLVL.

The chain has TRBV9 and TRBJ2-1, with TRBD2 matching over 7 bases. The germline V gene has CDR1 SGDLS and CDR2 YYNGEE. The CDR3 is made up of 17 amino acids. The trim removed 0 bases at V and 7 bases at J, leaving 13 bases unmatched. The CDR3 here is CASSVGGAGRAGNEQFF. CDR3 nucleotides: TGTGCCAGCAGCGTAGGTGGGGCGGGGAGGGCAGGAAATGAGCAGTTCTTC. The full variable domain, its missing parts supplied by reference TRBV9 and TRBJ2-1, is DSGVTQTPKHLITATGQRVTLRCSPRSGDLSVYWYQQSLDQGLQFLIQYYNGEERAKGNILERFSAQQFPDLHSELNLSSLELGDSALYFCASSVGGAGRAGNEQFFGPGTRLTVL.

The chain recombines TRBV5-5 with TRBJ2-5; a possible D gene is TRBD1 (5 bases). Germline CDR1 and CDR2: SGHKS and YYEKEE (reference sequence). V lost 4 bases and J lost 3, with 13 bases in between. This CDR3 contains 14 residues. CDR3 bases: TGTGCCAGCAGCACTCGATTAGGGGAAGAGACCCAGTACTTC. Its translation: CASSTRLGEETQYF.

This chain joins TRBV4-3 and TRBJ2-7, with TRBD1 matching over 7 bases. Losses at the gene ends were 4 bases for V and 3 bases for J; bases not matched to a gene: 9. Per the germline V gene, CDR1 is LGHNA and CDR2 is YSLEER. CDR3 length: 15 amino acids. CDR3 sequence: CASSPLPGQHYEQYF. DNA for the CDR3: TGCGCCAGCAGCCCCCTTCCGGGACAGCACTACGAGCAGTACTTC.

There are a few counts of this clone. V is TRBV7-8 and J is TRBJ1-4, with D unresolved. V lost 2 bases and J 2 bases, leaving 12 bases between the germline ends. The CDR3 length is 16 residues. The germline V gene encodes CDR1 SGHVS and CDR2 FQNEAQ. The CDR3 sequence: CASSLSLVGTNEKLFF. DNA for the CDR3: TGTGCCAGCAGCTTAAGCCTAGTAGGCACTAATGAAAAACTGTTTTTT.

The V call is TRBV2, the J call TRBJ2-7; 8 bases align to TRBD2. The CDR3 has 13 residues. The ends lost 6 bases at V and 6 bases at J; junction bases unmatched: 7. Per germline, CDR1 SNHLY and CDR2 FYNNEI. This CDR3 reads CASRGRGGGEQYF. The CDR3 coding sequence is TGTGCCAGCAGGGGACGGGGGGGTGGCGAGCAGTACTTC.

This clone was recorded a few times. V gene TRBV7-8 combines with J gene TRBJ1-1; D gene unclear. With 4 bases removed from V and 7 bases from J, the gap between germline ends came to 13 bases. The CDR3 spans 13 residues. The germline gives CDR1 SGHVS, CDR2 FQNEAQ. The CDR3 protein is CASSSKGGGEAFF. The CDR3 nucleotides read TGTGCCAGCAGCTCGAAGGGAGGCGGTGAAGCTTTCTTT.

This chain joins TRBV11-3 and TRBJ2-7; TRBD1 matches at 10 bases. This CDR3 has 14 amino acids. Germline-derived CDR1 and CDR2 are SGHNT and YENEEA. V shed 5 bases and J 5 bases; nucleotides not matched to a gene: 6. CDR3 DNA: TGTGCCAGCAGCCAAGGGGACAGGGGCCACGAGCAGTACTTC. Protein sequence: CASSQGDRGHEQYF.

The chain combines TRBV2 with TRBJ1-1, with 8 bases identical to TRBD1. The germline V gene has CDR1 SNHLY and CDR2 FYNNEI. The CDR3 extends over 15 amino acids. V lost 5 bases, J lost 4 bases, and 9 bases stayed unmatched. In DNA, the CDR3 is TGTGCCAGCAGTATCTCGACAGGGGAGGGCACTGAAGCTTTCTTT. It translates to CASSISTGEGTEAFF.

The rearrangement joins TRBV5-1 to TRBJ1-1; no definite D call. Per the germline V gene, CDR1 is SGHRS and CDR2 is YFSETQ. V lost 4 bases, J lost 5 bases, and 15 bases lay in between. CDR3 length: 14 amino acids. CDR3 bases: TGCGCCAGCAGCCGGGTCCCCTCGGGGACTGAAGCTTTCTTT. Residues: CASSRVPSGTEAFF.

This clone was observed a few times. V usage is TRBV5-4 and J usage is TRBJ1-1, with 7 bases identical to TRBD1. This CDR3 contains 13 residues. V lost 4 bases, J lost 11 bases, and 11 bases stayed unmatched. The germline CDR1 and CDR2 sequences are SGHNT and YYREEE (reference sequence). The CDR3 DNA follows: TGTGCCAGCAGCACCAGCCGACAGGGTCAGGCTTTCTTT. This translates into CASSTSRQGQAFF.

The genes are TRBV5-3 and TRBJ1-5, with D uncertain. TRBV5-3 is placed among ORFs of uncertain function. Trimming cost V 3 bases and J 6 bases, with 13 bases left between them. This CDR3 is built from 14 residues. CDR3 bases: TGTGCCAGAAGCTGCCGGGTAGGTTGTCAGCCCCAGCATTTT. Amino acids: CARSCRVGCQPQHF.

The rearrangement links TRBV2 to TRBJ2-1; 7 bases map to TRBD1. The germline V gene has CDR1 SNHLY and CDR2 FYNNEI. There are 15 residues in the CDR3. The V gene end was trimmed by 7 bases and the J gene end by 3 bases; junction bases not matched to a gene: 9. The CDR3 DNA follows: TGTGCCAGCATTTCCGGGACAGCCCTCTACAATGAGCAGTTCTTC. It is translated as CASISGTALYNEQFF.

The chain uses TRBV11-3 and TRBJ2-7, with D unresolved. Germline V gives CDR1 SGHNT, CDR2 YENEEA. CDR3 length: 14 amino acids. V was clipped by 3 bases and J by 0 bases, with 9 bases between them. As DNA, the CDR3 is TGTGCCAGCAGCTTCGAGATGAGCTCCTACGAGCAGTACTTC. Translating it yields CASSFEMSSYEQYF.

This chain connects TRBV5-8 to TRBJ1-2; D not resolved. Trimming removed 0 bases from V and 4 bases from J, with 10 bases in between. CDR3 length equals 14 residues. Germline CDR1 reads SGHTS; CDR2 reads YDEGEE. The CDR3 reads CASSLARTSYGYTF. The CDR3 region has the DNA TGTGCCAGCAGCTTGGCACGGACTTCCTATGGCTACACCTTC.